The clone carrying this TCR beta chain was observed many times. An absence of ophthalmopathy progression within 18 months meant stable Graves' hyperthyroidism. This sample was included in a study of T cells in Graves' hyperthyroidism and ophthalmopathy. Researchers took RNA transcripts and amplified the TCR beta CDR3 regions from them. TCR CDR3 regions were first amplified by RT-PCR with HTBI primers. Each CDR3 protein gets one entry after TCRdb re-called the multiplex PCR reads with MiXCR. The sample consists of some 620,000 distinct CDR3 sequences, about 16% of them appearing once. Trimming took 3 bases from V and 6 from J, leaving 9 bases between them. CDR3 length: 12 amino acids. The germline CDR1 and CDR2 sequences are SEHNR and FQNEAQ (reference sequence).

Sequencing input: blood. The sequence came from a woman in her twenties or thirties with Graves' hyperthyroidism. The V and J genes are TRBV7-9 and TRBJ2-7; D possibly uses TRBD1 or TRBD2 (5 bases each). In nucleotides, the CDR3 is TGTGCCAGCAGCTTGGGGACCTTCGAGCAGTACTTC. As protein: CASSLGTFEQYF.